The sequence of this TCR beta chain was determined in a study of blood T cell repertoires in COVID-19. Per the original methods: Estimates of nucleated cell counts were drawn from the amplification of reference gene primers. Sequencing was performed with immunoSEQ multiplex PCR; in TCRdb, only in-frame clones are kept and a portion is missing. The DNA gave D and trimming, while V, J and clone size come from that table. The table includes around 300,000 clones, around 90% detected once. Each participant's cohort was designated according to participant-reported clinical history. For recovered donors of Cohort 3, there were two negative PCRs, clearance, or symptom resolution. Germline trimming cut 2 bases from V and 6 bases from J; bases unmatched to any gene: 3. The V gene's germline CDR1 is LGHDT and CDR2 YNNKEL (reference sequence). This CDR3 is 14 amino acids long.

The sample taken for sequencing was PBMCs or T cells enriched from blood (not recorded which). The chain has TRBV3-1 (or the pseudogene TRBV3-2) and TRBJ2-1; 8 bases are shared with TRBD2. This receptor was identified in a woman in her 40s who had recovered from COVID-19. The CDR3: CASSQSGGTNEQFF. CDR3 DNA: TGTGCCAGCAGCCAATCGGGGGGGACCAATGAGCAGTTCTTC.